The TCR beta chain under discussion was sequenced for a study of blood T cell repertoires in COVID-19. Per germline, CDR1 MGHRA and CDR2 YSYEKL. This CDR3 contains 19 residues. With V trimmed by 1 base and J by 0 bases, 11 bases remained unmatched. Sequencing used immunoSEQ multiplex PCR; TCRdb keeps in-frame clones, though not all of them. This repertoire shows some 140,000 clones, roughly 84% found once; its top ten account for 5.5%. The participants were between roughly 18 and 90 years old and came from 20 to 30 US areas. Material for sequencing was PBMCs or T cells enriched from blood (not recorded which). This chain uses TRBV4-1 with TRBJ1-5, with 8 bases matching TRBD1. This TCR came from a middle-aged man with acute COVID-19. Written as DNA, the CDR3 is TGCGCCAGCAGCCAAGGGGACAGGAGGGCTAGCGATAGCAATCAGCCCCAGCATTTT. Translating it yields CASSQGDRRASDSNQPQHF.